One and the same sample provided the 10 T cell receptor beta chains below, sequenced in a study of control samples from healthy donors and cancer patients. Profiling relied on immunoSEQ multiplex PCR, and the TCRdb table lists in-frame clones only, not all of them. The data contain about 89,000 clones, around nine tenths of them singletons. Material for sequencing was blood. The receptor source for this set is a man aged 25-40 years in good health.

This chain connects TRBV5-4 to TRBJ2-5; 14 bases match TRBD2. This CDR3 has 16 residues. The ends lost 4 bases at V and 5 bases at J; junction bases unmatched: 7. CDR1 and CDR2 from the germline V gene are SGHNT and YYREEE (reference sequence). The CDR3 DNA sequence: TGTGCCAGCAGCAGGGGACTAGCGGGGGAGGGGGAGACCCAGTACTTC. Translated: CASSRGLAGEGETQYF.

The chain uses TRBV9 and TRBJ2-3, with D unclear. Trimming left V 0 bases short and J 3 bases short, with 11 bases between. The germline V gene encodes CDR1 SGDLS and CDR2 YYNGEE. The CDR3 consists of 15 residues. The CDR3 protein is CASSVAGGWTDTQYF. CDR3 DNA sequence: TGTGCCAGCAGCGTAGCCGGTGGATGGACAGATACGCAGTATTTT.

This clone has a handful of counts. The rearrangement joins TRBV7-2 to TRBJ1-2; D not resolved. V was pared by 1 base and J by 6 bases, with 9 bases between. The CDR3 has 13 amino acids. Germline CDR1 is SGHTA and CDR2 is FQGNSA. The CDR3 nucleotides are TGTGCCAGCAGCTTAGGGGGATGGGATGGCTACACCTTC. Residues: CASSLGGWDGYTF. Using reference TRBV7-2 and TRBJ1-2 for the parts outside the CDR3, the full variable domain is GAGVSQSPSNKVTEKGKDVELRCDPISGHTALYWYRQSLGQGLEFLIYFQGNSAPDKSGLPSDRFSAERTGGSVSTLTIQRTQQEDSAVYLCASSLGGWDGYTFGSGTRLTVV.

This chain links TRBV9 with TRBJ1-2; 8 bases are shared with TRBD1. The germline gives CDR1 SGDLS, CDR2 YYNGEE. The CDR3 spans 15 residues. Losses at the gene ends were 0 bases for V and 6 bases for J; bases not matched to a gene: 7. The CDR3 region has the DNA TGTGCCAGCAGCGTAGACAGGGGGGCGGTTGATGGCTACACCTTC. This codes for CASSVDRGAVDGYTF.

This clone is a singleton in its sample. V and J are TRBV24-1 and TRBJ1-4; D is unresolved. Germline lookup yields CDR1 KGHDR and CDR2 SFDVKD. This CDR3 region has 15 residues. Trimming shortened V by 0 bases and J by 4 bases, and 8 bases separated the two germline ends. CDR3 loop: CATSDLSAGNEKLFF. As DNA, the CDR3 is TGTGCCACCAGTGATTTGTCGGCCGGTAATGAAAAACTGTTTTTT.

CDR3 loop: CASSLVIVGGNSYNEQFF. In nucleotides, the CDR3 is TGTGCCAGCAGCTTAGTTATTGTCGGGGGGAACTCCTACAATGAGCAGTTCTTC. The rearrangement links TRBV7-9 to TRBJ2-1; 7 nucleotides align to TRBD2. V lost 1 base, J lost 0 bases, and 9 bases stayed unmatched. Germline values: CDR1 SEHNR, CDR2 FQNEAQ (reference sequence). The CDR3 contains 18 residues. Drawing the rest from reference TRBV7-9 and TRBJ2-1, the complete variable domain is DTGVSQNPRHKITKRGQNVTFRCDPISEHNRLYWYRQTLGQGPEFLTYFQNEAQLEKSRLLSDRFSAERPKGSFSTLEIQRTEQGDSAMYLCASSLVIVGGNSYNEQFFGPGTRLTVL.

The rearrangement uses TRBV7-9 and TRBJ2-7; D remains ambiguous. Between the trimmed V and J ends, which lost 2 bases and 6 bases, there was a span of 8 bases. This CDR3 comprises 12 residues. Germline loops: CDR1 SEHNR, CDR2 FQNEAQ (reference sequence). The CDR3 coding sequence is TGTGCCAGCAGCTTACTACACGGCGAGCAGTACTTC. Encoded protein: CASSLLHGEQYF. Variable domain in full (rest from reference TRBV7-9 and TRBJ2-7): DTGVSQNPRHKITKRGQNVTFRCDPISEHNRLYWYRQTLGQGPEFLTYFQNEAQLEKSRLLSDRFSAERPKGSFSTLEIQRTEQGDSAMYLCASSLLHGEQYFGPGTRLTVT.

The chain couples TRBV19 to TRBJ1-1, with D perhaps TRBD1 (5 bases). V lost 5 bases, J lost 8 bases, and 18 bases lay in between. CDR3 length: 14 residues. Germline V gene lookup returns CDR1 LNHDA and CDR2 SQIVND (reference sequence). The CDR3 nucleotides read TGTGCCAGTAGTGAATCAGCCCCCTGGGGGGAAGCTTTCTTT. It encodes CASSESAPWGEAFF.

CDR3 in amino acids: CASSFQGSGYTF. CDR3 bases: TGTGCCAGCAGCTTTCAGGGTTCTGGCTACACCTTC. The chain links TRBV11-2 to TRBJ1-2; possible D gene TRBD1, 5 bases. With 3 bases removed from V and 7 bases from J, the gap between germline ends came to 9 bases. The germline CDR1 and CDR2 sequences are SGHAT and FQNNGV. The CDR3 length is 12 residues.

Note on this clone: The same CDR3 arises from other DNA sequences in this sample as well. The V gene is TRBV11-2, the J gene TRBJ2-3; 7 bases line up with TRBD2. Per germline, CDR1 SGHAT and CDR2 FQNNGV. The CDR3 covers 15 residues. Trimming took 2 bases from V and 2 from J; bases not matched to a gene: 4. The CDR3 DNA sequence: TGTGCCAGCAGCTTACTGGCGGGGGTCACAGATACGCAGTATTTT. This encodes CASSLLAGVTDTQYF.